Below, 16 T cell receptor beta chains from the same sample are listed, as sequenced in a study of cytomegalovirus exposure and HLA in healthy donors (dated by TCRdb to 2016 to 2017). Receptor libraries were prepared by the immunoSEQ multiplex PCR assay. For the multiplex PCR, a mixture combining 60 forward primers for TCR Vbeta segments and 13 reverse primers for TCR Jbeta segments was used. TCRdb mirrors the immuneACCESS table, restricted to in-frame sequences. Some clones are absent from its copies; in checked studies, under half trace to an unresolved V gene, and the reason for the others is unknown. Across this sample there are roughly 92,000 clones, with 80% seen only once. In total, the top ten clones hold around 32% of the sample. The sample was PBMCs. The receptors come from a man in his forties or fifties in good health and CMV-seropositive.

V is TRBV30 and J is TRBJ1-3; a possible D gene is TRBD1 (5 bases). V lost 0 bases and J 4 bases, leaving 13 bases between the germline ends. The CDR3 runs 15 residues. Germline loops: CDR1 GTSNPN, CDR2 SVGIG (reference sequence). This CDR3 reads CAWSVSGIIGNTIYF. DNA for the CDR3: TGTGCCTGGAGTGTATCAGGGATCATAGGAAACACCATATATTTT.

This chain connects TRBV11-3 to TRBJ2-1, with D perhaps matching TRBD2 (5 bases). V was cut by 4 bases and J by 0 bases, with 10 bases left in between. CDR1 is SGHNT, CDR2 YENEEA, per germline. CDR3 length equals 15 residues. CDR3: CASSSRGSSYNEQFF. The CDR3 DNA follows: TGTGCCAGCAGCTCCCGGGGAAGCTCCTACAATGAGCAGTTCTTC.

This sequence joins TRBV29-1 and TRBJ2-3, with D perhaps TRBD1 (7 bases). There are 14 residues in the CDR3. Germline assignment: CDR1 SQVTM and CDR2 ANQGSEA. Trimming pared 6 bases from V and 0 bases from J, leaving 13 bases between. For the CDR3, the DNA is TGCAGCGTGGCACAGGGGACTAGCACAGATACGCAGTATTTT. This gives the protein CSVAQGTSTDTQYF.

In this sample, this clone turned up once. The CDR3 loop reads CASRSSLVYTQYF. The CDR3 DNA reads as TGTGCCAGCCGGTCCTCGCTCGTGTATACGCAGTATTTT. The chain is built from TRBV18 and TRBJ2-3; D gene unclear. Trimming stripped 8 bases from V and 7 bases from J, with 16 bases between. This CDR3 comprises 13 residues. CDR1 is KGHSH and CDR2 is LQKENI in the germline V gene. The whole variable domain, remainder taken from reference TRBV18 and TRBJ2-3, is NAGVMQNPRHLVRRRGQEARLRCSPMKGHSHVYWYRQLPEEGLKFMVYLQKENIIDESGMPKERFSAEFPKEGPSILRIQQVVRGDSAAYFCASRSSLVYTQYFGPGTRLTVL.

The V gene is TRBV27, the J gene TRBJ1-5; 7 nucleotides match TRBD1. This CDR3 spans 15 amino acids. With 3 bases clipped from V and 7 bases from J, the junction kept 9 bases outside the gene matches. Germline lookup yields CDR1 MNHEY and CDR2 SMNVEV (reference sequence). The CDR3 region is CASSFSGGVGQPQHF. In DNA, the CDR3 is TGTGCCAGCAGTTTCTCAGGGGGTGTCGGCCAGCCCCAGCATTTT.

This clone occurred a few times. The CDR3 DNA reads TGTGCCAGCAGCGAACAACAGGGGGGCGGCTACGAGCAGTACTTC. Its translation: CASSEQQGGGYEQYF. The V call is TRBV5-6, the J call TRBJ2-7; TRBD1 matches at 8 bases. This CDR3 is built from 15 residues. The V gene's germline CDR1 is SGHDT and CDR2 YYEEEE. The J segment lost 3 bases and the V segment lost 4 bases, leaving 9 bases of the junction unmatched.

The chain links TRBV6-1 to TRBJ1-6; D perhaps matches TRBD1 (5 bases). Germline V gives CDR1 MNHNS, CDR2 SASEGT. Trimming took off 11 bases at V and 7 bases at J, with 15 bases between the two ends. There are 13 residues in the CDR3. CDR3 protein: CAVGGLLNSPLHF. The CDR3 nucleotides are TGTGCCGTTGGGGGGTTGTTGAATTCACCCCTCCACTTT.

The chain combines TRBV5-4 with TRBJ2-2; maybe TRBD2 (5 bases). The CDR3 has 14 amino acids. The germline CDR1 and CDR2 sequences are SGHNT and YYREEE (reference sequence). The germline V and J ends were trimmed by 4 bases and 3 bases, with 10 bases remaining between them. The CDR3 loop reads CASSGAEDTGELFF. The CDR3 bases are TGTGCCAGCAGCGGAGCGGAGGACACCGGGGAGCTGTTTTTT.

The V call is TRBV5-1, the J call TRBJ2-7; TRBD1 agrees at 9 bases. Germline V lookup: CDR1 SGHRS, CDR2 YFSETQ. V trimming: 5 bases; J trimming: 5 bases; junction bases outside the gene matches: 14. CDR3 length: 16 amino acids. For the CDR3, the DNA is TGCGCCAGCAGTCAACGTCAGGGGGGACAGGGTAACGAGCAGTACTTC. Translation gives CASSQRQGGQGNEQYF.

The V call is TRBV19, the J call TRBJ2-7; TRBD2 aligns across 12 bases. The length of the CDR3 is 15 residues. Trimming cost V 4 bases and J 3 bases; bases outside gene matches: 4. Germline CDR1 reads LNHDA; CDR2 reads SQIVND (reference sequence). CDR3 sequence: CASSKGTSGLYEQYF. The DNA for the CDR3 is TGTGCCAGTAGTAAAGGGACTAGCGGGCTCTACGAGCAGTACTTC.

V usage is TRBV12-5 and J usage is TRBJ2-5; 8 bases are a match to TRBD1. J lost 5 bases, V lost 7 bases, and 6 bases had no gene match. CDR3 size: 13 residues. In germline, CDR1 is LGHNT, CDR2 FRNRAP. CDR3 nucleotides: TGTGCTAGTGACCCAGGGGGCGGGGAGACCCAGTACTTC. This sequence encodes CASDPGGGETQYF.

The chain combines TRBV5-5 with TRBJ2-3; D not certain. Between the trimmed V and J ends, which lost 3 bases and 6 bases, there was a span of 8 bases. The germline gives CDR1 SGHKS, CDR2 YYEKEE (reference sequence). This CDR3 comprises 12 residues. Here the CDR3 reads CASSSLGDTQYF. The CDR3, as DNA: TGTGCCAGCAGCTCCCTCGGTGATACGCAGTATTTT.

CDR3 protein: CSVQSNNEKLFF. The CDR3, as DNA: TGCAGCGTCCAGTCGAATAATGAAAAACTGTTTTTT. V is TRBV29-1 and J is TRBJ1-4; D unclear. In germline, CDR1 is SQVTM, CDR2 ANQGSEA. Trimming left V 6 bases short and J 4 bases short, with 9 bases between. The CDR3 contains 12 residues.

The chain employs TRBV27 and TRBJ2-5; tentatively, D is TRBD2 (6 bases). CDR1 and CDR2 from the germline V gene are MNHEY and SMNVEV (reference sequence). Trimming removed 5 bases from V and 1 base from J, with 14 bases in between. CDR3 size: 15 residues. CDR3: CASSPESRGQETQYF. The CDR3, as DNA: TGTGCCAGCAGTCCTGAGTCGCGGGGCCAAGAGACCCAGTACTTC.

V and J are TRBV7-2 and TRBJ2-7; possible D gene TRBD2, 5 bases. Germline V CDR1 and CDR2: SGHTA, FQGNSA. This CDR3 has 12 residues. V was cut by 4 bases and J by 5 bases, with 9 bases left in between. The CDR3 coding sequence is TGTGCCAGCAGCTCTACTAGTAACGAGCAGTACTTC. Protein product: CASSSTSNEQYF.

The rearrangement uses TRBV4-3 and TRBJ2-3, with TRBD2 matching 7 bases. Unmatched junction bases numbered 8, after V lost 1 base and J lost 4 bases. The CDR3 sequence is 16 residues long. The germline CDR1 and CDR2 sequences are LGHNA and YSLEER. The CDR3 DNA reads TGCGCCAGCAGCCAAGGTGAAACGGGAGGTCCAGATACGCAGTATTTT. It codes for CASSQGETGGPDTQYF.